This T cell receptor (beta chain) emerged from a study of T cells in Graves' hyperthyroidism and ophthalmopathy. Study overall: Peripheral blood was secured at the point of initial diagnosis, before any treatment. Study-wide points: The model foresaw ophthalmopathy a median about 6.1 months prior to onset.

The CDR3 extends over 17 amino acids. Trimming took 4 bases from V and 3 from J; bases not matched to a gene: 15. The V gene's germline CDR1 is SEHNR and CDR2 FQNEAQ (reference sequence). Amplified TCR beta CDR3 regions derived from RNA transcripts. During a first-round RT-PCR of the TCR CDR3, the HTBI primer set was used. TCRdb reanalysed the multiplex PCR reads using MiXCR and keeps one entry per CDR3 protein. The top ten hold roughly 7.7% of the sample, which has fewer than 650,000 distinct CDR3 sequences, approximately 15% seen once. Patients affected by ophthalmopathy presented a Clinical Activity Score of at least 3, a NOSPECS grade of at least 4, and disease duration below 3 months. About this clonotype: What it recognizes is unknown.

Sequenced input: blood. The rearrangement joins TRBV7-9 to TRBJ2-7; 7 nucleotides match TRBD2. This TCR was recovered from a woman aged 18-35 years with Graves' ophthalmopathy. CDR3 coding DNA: TGTGCCAGCAGCTCCAGCCCTAGCGGCGCCCATTTCTACGAGCAGTACTTC. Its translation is CASSSSPSGAHFYEQYF.